This T cell receptor (beta chain) was obtained from a study of cytomegalovirus exposure and HLA in healthy donors (dated by TCRdb to 2016 to 2017). For the study in its entirety: According to an earlier analysis of a few hundred of the donors, about 190 million T cells yielded over 100 million unique TCR beta sequences and 276 Gb of sequence data. A later genetic analysis took genome-wide SNP genotypes for about three fifths of the roughly 670 donors and used that subset as a discovery cohort. Because of strong linkage in the cohort, five DR-DQ haplotypes were treated as single units for association and clustering. Both class I and class II loci were covered by HLA typing, at four-digit resolution. An earlier analysis of approximately 630 of the donors applied high-throughput TCR beta sequencing to assess whether each TCR beta V gene segment acted as functional or pseudogenic. Every discovery cohort repertoire had been produced on one sequencing platform. The number of typed donors differed by locus: about 629-630 for A, B, C, DRB1 and DQB1; about 520 for DQA1; 600 to 610 for DPA1; and about 470 for DPB1. In a later analysis, previously published TCR beta repertoires from 670 or so donors were re-analyzed and high-resolution HLA genotyping was added so that TCR occurrence patterns could be studied. Donor age, sex, ethnicity and CMV serostatus were compiled alongside the repertoire data. The study used immunosequencing to profile the T cell repertoires of 670 or so subjects and linked those repertoires to cytomegalovirus serostatus. High-throughput TCR immunosequencing, statistical association of individual TCRs with disease status, and machine learning were combined to predict cytomegalovirus infection status. Around 320 gigabases of sequencing data and approximately 85 million unique TCR sequences were included in an early release covering roughly 600 HLA-typed donors. Rather than using new phenotypic data, the later analysis identified candidate immune exposures from TCR beta sequences and from how often those sequences occurred across donors. Along with the 666-subject first cohort, a separate validation cohort of 120 different subjects was used. The study aimed to test whether signatures of past pathogen exposure could be identified by cataloging public T cell receptors. Among some 400 genotyped donors of the cohort, an average of 235,054 unique TCR beta nucleotide sequences were sequenced per donor, around 20% of them non-productive. Of the roughly 400 genotyped donors, 81% were placed in the genetic ancestry cluster associated with self-reported Caucasian donors. Overall study outcomes, separate from this receptor: Some IMGT-functional V segments, including TRBV6-2 and TRBV6-3, could not be told apart with the 87-base-pair reads, so those segments were excluded. The classifier was reported to diagnose cytomegalovirus status with high specificity and sensitivity in both the original and validation cohorts. The earlier analysis of about 600 of the donors excluded 15 to 20 rarely observed V segments, including chromosome 9 orphons, because counts were too low. V-gene and J-gene trimming of TCR beta chains was associated with a missense DCLRE1C variant in a later genetic analysis, and the association was replicated in an independent cohort. According to a later genetic analysis, donors in an Asian-associated ancestry cluster had fewer N-insertions in productive TCRs than the approximately 650-donor mean. A later analysis found that TCR association rates varied across HLA loci, with DRB1 alleles showing the most associated TCRs and HLA-C alleles the fewest. A later analysis reported that several top co-occurrence clusters appeared linked to parvovirus B19, influenza, CMV and Epstein-Barr virus. A further reported finding was that TCR beta sequences accurately predicted the HLA-A and HLA-B alleles for most subjects in the first cohort. Assigning TCR associations to individual alleles was difficult when HLA alleles, especially DR and DQ, strongly co-occurred. Three of the identified cytomegalovirus-associated TCR beta chains were confirmed in vitro to be specific for cytomegalovirus antigens. CMV serostatus was the only immune exposure information available for the cohort. A group of highly shared sequence variants was considered likely to be a technical artifact of the sequencing pipeline. According to a later analysis, most CMV-associated TCR beta chains appeared to be HLA-restricted, and the HLA associations seemed to be driven largely by CMV exposure. In an earlier analysis of 450 to 750 of the donors, most TCR beta V segments appeared in productive rearrangements about 87% or about 30% of the time, broadly matching IMGT annotations. In a later analysis, HLA-associated TCR beta chains were found to be more clonally expanded and to have lower generation probabilities than equally common non-associated chains. Most TCR sequences were seen in very few donors, while some public TCRs were found in many individuals. Linkage disequilibrium might explain the correlated functional status among segregating V segments, but an unknown experimental factor could not be excluded. Because HLA typing was missing for some donors at each locus, association tests included only the typed subset. According to the authors, the approach could potentially be generalized to other disease states and immunological phenotypes. Sequencing depth was assumed to be roughly uniform across donors in the presence/absence analyses, though that assumption may not hold. Specific HLA alleles were associated with 15,000 to 20,000 TCR beta sequences at a false discovery rate of 0.05 in a later analysis. In this cohort, only TCR beta chains were sequenced, and detectable features were limited by the absence of alpha or paired-chain data. The study listed 164 TCR beta chains as associated with cytomegalovirus.

In total, 666 healthy bone marrow donors made up the cohort. Cohort members were all nominally healthy when sampled, although unrecorded immune exposures were likely present. The donor tested CMV seronegative and was one of the 352 seronegative cohort members. Every donor gave a peripheral blood sample, and the peripheral blood mononuclear cells from that sample were used for TCR beta sequencing. The Qiagen DNeasy Blood Extraction Kit was used to extract genomic DNA from the blood cell samples. The CDR1 and CDR2 encoded by the germline V gene are ENHRY and SYGVKD. The CDR3 has 13 amino acids, counting the end cysteine and phenylalanine. Just CDR3 DNA is preserved here, 39 bases in frame from base 1. Between the V and J ends, shortened by 6 bases and 2 bases respectively, the junction contains 11 bases. Regarding this clone: Its antigen specificity is not known. No base quality values were provided; no much bigger clone lies one nucleotide off.

Library generation was performed with the immunoSEQ multiplex PCR assay. A mixture of 60 forward primers for TCR Vbeta segments and 13 reverse primers for TCR Jbeta segments was used in the multiplex PCR. A multiplex PCR assay on genomic DNA amplified the CDR3 region of rearranged TCR beta genes. Amplified TCR beta libraries were sequenced as 87-base-pair reads on the Illumina HiSeq System. In the paper's pipeline: Across the roughly 600 repertoires, a later analysis counted 75 million to 90 million unique TCR beta chains, 9 million to 14 million of which were shared by at least two donors. Raw reads were error-corrected and collapsed into unique sequences with a nearest-neighbor algorithm that merged closely related sequences to remove PCR and sequencing errors. CDR3 sequences were aligned to IMGT reference sequences to assign V, D and J gene segments. For a sequence to be retained, a match of at least six nucleotides to both a V gene segment and a J gene segment was required. Rearrangements were called productive when the CDR3 lacked stop codons and stayed in frame with V and J; all others were non-productive. CDR3 was defined by IMGT convention, running from the second conserved V-encoded cysteine to the conserved J-encoded phenylalanine. The earlier analysis of 550 to 650 of the donors excluded any sequence lacking an unambiguous match to a single V gene segment. An earlier analysis of 550 to 650 of the donors classified V segments as functional when productive rearrangements were above 56.7% and as segregating when the standard deviation between donors was above 5%. A statistical classification framework was built to diagnose cytomegalovirus status from the catalog of TCR beta chain sequences. In a later analysis, TCR nucleotide sequences were compared against IMGT/GENE-DB human TR gene sequences so that V and J genes could be assigned. In a later analysis, CDR3 sequences and most-parsimonious VDJ recombination scenarios were assigned using the TCRdist pipeline. In a later analysis, every TCR beta chain was defined by the combination of its CDR3 amino acid sequence and its V-gene family, and reads without a unique V-gene family were dropped. As a way to deal with suspected cross-contamination and a sequencing artifact, a later analysis dropped 592 nucleotide sequences that were highly shared and had low generation probability. For each public chain, a later analysis derived a clonal expansion index from normalized ranks of inferred template counts within each repertoire. In a later analysis, generation probabilities were computed with a VDJ recombination model fitted to out-of-frame rearrangements, and the resulting probabilities were checked against IGoR. In a later analysis, TCR-TCR, TCR-HLA and TCR-CMV co-occurrence was scored with hypergeometric tests, and a repertoire-size bias correction was applied to TCR pairs. To estimate false discovery rates, a later analysis permuted the HLA or CMV assignments 20 times. In a later analysis, co-occurring TCRs were grouped using DBSCAN, and TCRdist sequence similarity was added for clustering within HLA-allele-positive subsets. Repertoires with fewer than 30,000 or more than 120,000 public chains were left out of co-occurrence clustering, as were four to six repertoires with anomalous nucleotide sharing. In its TCRdb copy, this immuneACCESS table keeps in-frame sequences only and misses some clones. Where compared with another copy, unresolved V genes explain less than half of these, and the others have no known cause. For V, J and clone size, that table is used; D and trimming come from the DNA. Within this sample are under 250,000 clones, with less than 85% of them counted one time only. The leading ten clones occupy 0.55% to 0.75% of the sample.

This sequence originates from a man aged 18 to 30 in good health and CMV-seronegative. The sample comprised PBMCs. The chain couples TRBV10-3 to TRBJ2-7; TRBD1 is possibly the D segment (6 matching bases). CDR3 region: CAIRGAGTYEQYF. The bases are TGTGCCATCAGGGGGGCGGGTACCTACGAGCAGTACTTC.